This T cell receptor (beta chain) was sequenced during a study of radiotherapy plus CTLA-4 blockade in lung cancer. Study-wide context: Approximately 18% of patients responded objectively, and around 32% achieved disease control.

Assay used: immunoSEQ multiplex PCR; TCRdb lists only in-frame clones, some missing. Of tens of thousands of clones listed, around 80% are singletons. Regarding this clone: Its cognate antigen is unknown.

Germline V gene lookup returns CDR1 GTSNPN and CDR2 SVGIG (reference sequence). The CDR3 totals 13 residues. V gave up 1 base and J gave up 4 bases, with 8 bases separating them. General study points: Early shifts in blood T cell clones, with interferon-beta, reportedly predicted response best. Expansion in blood of tumor-derived TCR clones was seen after radiotherapy plus ipilimumab.

This sequence was found in a human donor with non-small cell lung cancer who had a complete response to radiotherapy plus ipilimumab. This material consisted of peripheral blood, taken from a patient treated with radiotherapy plus ipilimumab. The V and J genes are TRBV30 and TRBJ1-5; D possibly corresponds to TRBD1 (6 bases). The CDR3 spells CAWSGQENQPQHF. The CDR3 DNA follows: TGTGCCTGGAGTGGACAGGAGAATCAGCCCCAGCATTTT.